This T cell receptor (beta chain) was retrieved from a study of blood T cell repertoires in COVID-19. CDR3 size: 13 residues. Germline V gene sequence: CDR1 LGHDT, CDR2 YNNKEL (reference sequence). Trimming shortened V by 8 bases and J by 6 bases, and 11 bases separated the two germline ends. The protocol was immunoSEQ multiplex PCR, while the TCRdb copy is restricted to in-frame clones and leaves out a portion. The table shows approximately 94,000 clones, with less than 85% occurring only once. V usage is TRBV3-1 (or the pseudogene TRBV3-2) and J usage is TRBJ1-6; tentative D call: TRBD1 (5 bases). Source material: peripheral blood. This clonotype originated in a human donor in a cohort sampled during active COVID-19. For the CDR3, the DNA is TGTGCCAGCCGGGACTTGACTAATTCACCCCTCCACTTT. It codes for CASRDLTNSPLHF.